Listed here are 25 T cell receptor beta chains from one sample, sequenced in a study of blood T cell repertoires in COVID-19. Here immunoSEQ multiplex PCR was the method, and the copy in TCRdb shows in-frame clones only, minus some. The sample lists approximately 170,000 clones; 80% were seen once. The sequenced sample consisted of PBMCs or T cells enriched from blood (not recorded which). The origin of the receptors is a man aged 40-55 years who had recovered from COVID-19.

This chain uses TRBV9 with TRBJ1-3; a weak D match, TRBD1 (5 bases). V was clipped by 0 bases and J by 4 bases, with 11 bases between them. This CDR3 comprises 15 residues. The V gene's germline CDR1 is SGDLS and CDR2 YYNGEE. The CDR3 region is CASSVGGEIGNTIYF. The CDR3 DNA reads as TGTGCCAGCAGCGTAGGGGGGGAGATCGGAAACACCATATATTTT.

The chain uses TRBV7-8 and TRBJ1-3; 9 bases are shared with TRBD1. This CDR3 has 16 amino acids. Trimming removed 3 bases from V and 4 bases from J; junction bases left unmatched: 7. Germline V CDR1 and CDR2: SGHVS, FQNEAQ. The CDR3 DNA follows: TGTGCCAGCAGCTTGCGGACAGGGGCGGGAGGAAACACCATATATTTT. As protein: CASSLRTGAGGNTIYF. Looking up the rest from reference TRBV7-8 and TRBJ1-3 gives the full variable domain: GAGVSQSPRYKVAKRGQDVALRCDPISGHVSLFWYQQALGQGPEFLTYFQNEAQLDKSGLPSDRFFAERPEGSVSTLKIQRTQQEDSAVYLCASSLRTGAGGNTIYFGEGSWLTVV.

The V and J genes are TRBV5-6 and TRBJ2-5, with D unresolved. Germline assignment: CDR1 SGHDT and CDR2 YYEEEE. The CDR3 consists of 16 residues. Trimming shortened V by 4 bases and J by 6 bases, and 22 bases separated the two germline ends. The CDR3, as DNA: TGTGCCAGCAGCCCCCGATACCAACAGCATGTGCAGACCCAGTACTTC. Protein product: CASSPRYQQHVQTQYF.

This clone appeared once. V is TRBV30 and J is TRBJ2-3, with TRBD1 matching over 7 bases. This CDR3 spans 15 amino acids. Trimming at V came to 7 bases and at J to 3 bases, leaving 13 bases not matched to a gene. Germline loops: CDR1 GTSNPN, CDR2 SVGIG (reference sequence). As DNA, the CDR3 is TGTGCCTTGGCCCTAGGGGGCGCAGGGACAGATACGCAGTATTTT. It encodes CALALGGAGTDTQYF.

The V and J genes are TRBV5-1 and TRBJ1-5, with D possibly being TRBD1 (5 bases). CDR3 length equals 15 residues. V lost 1 base and J lost 0, with 8 bases in between. CDR1 SGHRS and CDR2 YFSETQ come from the germline V gene. CDR3 residues: CASSLIGDSNQPQHF. The CDR3 region has the DNA TGCGCCAGCAGCTTGATAGGGGATAGCAATCAGCCCCAGCATTTT. The variable domain in full, with the rest retrieved from reference TRBV5-1 and TRBJ1-5, is KAGVTQTPRYLIKTRGQQVTLSCSPISGHRSVSWYQQTPGQGLQFLFEYFSETQRNKGNFPGRFSGRQFSNSRSEMNVSTLELGDSALYLCASSLIGDSNQPQHFGDGTRLSIL.

The CDR3 coding sequence is TGTGCCAGCAGCCCCCGGACAGGGGATAATGAAAAACTGTTTTTT. It codes for CASSPRTGDNEKLFF. The chain uses TRBV3-1 (or the pseudogene TRBV3-2) and TRBJ1-4; 9 positions agree with TRBD1. Germline V lookup: CDR1 LGHDT, CDR2 YNNKEL (reference sequence). This CDR3 is built from 15 residues. The junction had 4 bases not matched to a gene; V was cut back by 4 bases and J by 4 bases.

The V call is TRBV6-5, the J call TRBJ1-1; 12 bases line up with TRBD1. Trimming took 8 bases from V and 9 from J; bases not matched to a gene: 1. Germline assignment: CDR1 MNHEY and CDR2 SVGAGI. The CDR3 totals 11 residues. The CDR3 bases are TGTGCCAGCGGGACAGGGGGCAAAGCTTTCTTT. It is translated as CASGTGGKAFF.

The rearrangement joins TRBV7-9 to TRBJ1-1; D not certain. This CDR3 is 12 amino acids long. V was clipped by 6 bases and J by 5 bases, with 10 bases between them. From germline, CDR1 is SEHNR and CDR2 FQNEAQ (reference sequence). The CDR3 reads CASRSLVTEAFF. The CDR3 DNA reads TGTGCCAGCAGGTCACTGGTTACTGAAGCTTTCTTT.

This clone was counted between two and nine times. This chain connects TRBV11-2 to TRBJ2-7; 9 bases align to TRBD1. J gave up 1 base and V 5 bases, and 6 bases lay outside the gene matches. This CDR3 region has 15 residues. Germline CDR1 reads SGHAT; CDR2 reads FQNNGV. The CDR3 sequence is CASSHPQGASYEQYF. Written as DNA, the CDR3 is TGTGCCAGCAGCCACCCACAGGGGGCGTCCTACGAGCAGTACTTC. The variable domain in full, with the rest retrieved from reference TRBV11-2 and TRBJ2-7, is EAGVAQSPRYKIIEKRQSVAFWCNPISGHATLYWYQQILGQGPKLLIQFQNNGVVDDSQLPKDRFSAERLKGVDSTLKIQPAKLEDSAVYLCASSHPQGASYEQYFGPGTRLTVT.

At least ten counts were recorded for this clone. The chain employs TRBV6-4 and TRBJ2-2; D might be TRBD2 (6 bases). The CDR3 consists of 14 residues. Trimming pared 6 bases from V and 7 bases from J, leaving 15 bases between. CDR1 is MRHNA, CDR2 SNTAGT, per germline. This chain's CDR3 is CASRGTLEVGELFF. CDR3 coding DNA: TGTGCCAGCAGAGGGACTTTGGAAGTCGGGGAGCTGTTTTTT.

The rearrangement uses TRBV14 and TRBJ1-2; a possible D gene is TRBD1 (6 bases). V was pared by 4 bases and J by 8 bases, with 14 bases between. CDR3 length: 13 residues. Germline CDR1 reads SGHDN; CDR2 reads FVKESK. CDR3 nucleotide sequence: TGTGCCAGCAGCCCCCCAGGGGCGGGCGGCTACACCTTC. It is translated as CASSPPGAGGYTF.

The rearrangement joins TRBV29-1 to TRBJ2-1, with D perhaps TRBD1 (5 bases). The germline V gene has CDR1 SQVTM and CDR2 ANQGSEA. This CDR3 region has 12 residues. Trimming stripped 4 bases from V and 6 bases from J, with 10 bases between. The CDR3 nucleotides are TGCAGCGTTGGACCTGGGGCCAATGAGCAGTTCTTC. Translating it yields CSVGPGANEQFF.

V is TRBV7-3 and J is TRBJ1-4, with 8 bases that match TRBD1. Germline V lookup: CDR1 SGHTA, CDR2 FQGTGA. The CDR3 is made up of 18 amino acids. V shed 2 bases, J shed 6 bases, and the junction held 14 bases outside the gene matches. The DNA for the CDR3 is TGTGCCAGCAGCTTACAGGGGGAGAAGGACAGGGTGGATGAAAAACTGTTTTTT. Its translation is CASSLQGEKDRVDEKLFF.

This rearrangement joins TRBV2 to TRBJ1-2; 8 bases align to TRBD1. This CDR3 region has 14 residues. Germline assignment: CDR1 SNHLY and CDR2 FYNNEI. The V segment lost 5 bases and the J segment 4 bases; nucleotides outside the gene matches: 6. In DNA, the CDR3 is TGTGCCAGCAGTCGTGGACAGGGTGGCTATGGCTACACCTTC. It yields the protein CASSRGQGGYGYTF.

The V gene is TRBV12-3 or TRBV12-4, the J gene TRBJ1-4, with 8 nucleotides matching TRBD1. The CDR3 covers 12 residues. J gave up 5 bases and V 8 bases, and 1 base lay outside the gene matches. The CDR3 DNA is TGTGCCAGCGGGACAGGCAATGAAAAACTGTTTTTT. As protein: CASGTGNEKLFF.

The chain is built from TRBV14 and TRBJ2-1; 7 nucleotides match TRBD1. With V trimmed by 5 bases and J by 9 bases, 7 bases remained unmatched. This CDR3 region has 13 residues. The germline CDR1 and CDR2 sequences are SGHDN and FVKESK. The CDR3 loop is CASSWTGGSEQFF. The CDR3 region has the DNA TGTGCCAGCAGCTGGACAGGTGGGAGTGAGCAGTTCTTC.

The chain links TRBV7-9 to TRBJ1-2; 11 bases are shared with TRBD1. This CDR3 has 15 residues. Trimming removed 5 bases from V and 6 bases from J; junction bases left unmatched: 8. Germline V gives CDR1 SEHNR, CDR2 FQNEAQ (reference sequence). The CDR3, as DNA: TGTGCCAGCAGCGCGGGACAGGGGGTTCTTCATGGCTACACCTTC. It encodes CASSAGQGVLHGYTF.

The rearrangement joins TRBV27 to TRBJ1-2; TRBD1 agrees at 7 bases. The CDR3 is 17 amino acids. CDR1 and CDR2 (germline): MNHEY, SMNVEV (reference sequence). Germline trimming cut 5 bases from V and 0 bases from J; bases unmatched to any gene: 12. In DNA, the CDR3 is TGTGCCAGCAGTCTTTACCGGACAGGACGAACTAACTATGGCTACACCTTC. It is translated as CASSLYRTGRTNYGYTF.

This chain joins TRBV27 and TRBJ1-5; 8 bases agree with TRBD1. Losses at the gene ends were 2 bases for V and 5 bases for J; bases not matched to a gene: 5. Germline V gene sequence: CDR1 MNHEY, CDR2 SMNVEV (reference sequence). This CDR3 contains 15 residues. The CDR3 loop is CASSLGTGGDQPQHF. CDR3 sequence (DNA): TGTGCCAGCAGTTTAGGGACAGGAGGAGATCAGCCCCAGCATTTT.

The rearrangement uses TRBV5-4 and TRBJ1-1, with D possibly being TRBD1 (5 bases). Looked up from germline, CDR1 is SGHNT and CDR2 is YYREEE (reference sequence). The ends were cut back, 3 bases at V and 1 base at J, with 13 bases in the middle. The CDR3 sequence is 15 residues long. As DNA, the CDR3 is TGTGCCAGCAGCTCAATAGCCAGGGCGAACACTGAAGCTTTCTTT. Its translation is CASSSIARANTEAFF.

This rearrangement joins TRBV9 to TRBJ2-1; 10 positions agree with TRBD1. This CDR3 is built from 15 residues. The germline V gene has CDR1 SGDLS and CDR2 YYNGEE. V trimming: 4 bases; J trimming: 9 bases; junction bases outside the gene matches: 10. CDR3 region: CASSSPGTGESEQFF. The CDR3 DNA reads as TGTGCCAGCAGCTCTCCCGGGACAGGGGAATCTGAGCAGTTCTTC.

The chain is built from TRBV5-1 and TRBJ1-2; 9 bases align to TRBD1. This CDR3 has 18 amino acids. V shed 4 bases and J 0 bases; nucleotides not matched to a gene: 13. Germline-derived CDR1 and CDR2 are SGHRS and YFSETQ. CDR3 residues: CASSRYSMGQGSNYGYTF. The CDR3 DNA follows: TGCGCCAGCAGCCGATATTCAATGGGACAGGGCTCTAACTATGGCTACACCTTC.

This clone turned up a few times. This rearrangement joins TRBV14 to TRBJ1-1; D is unresolved. Germline V lookup: CDR1 SGHDN, CDR2 FVKESK. Trimming stripped 5 bases from V and 7 bases from J, with 14 bases between. The CDR3 runs 13 residues. The CDR3 loop is CASSSFLGGEAFF. In DNA, the CDR3 is TGTGCCAGCAGCTCATTTCTAGGAGGTGAAGCTTTCTTT.

The chain joins TRBV6-2 or TRBV6-3 to TRBJ2-3, with D possibly TRBD2 on 6 matching bases. This CDR3 contains 15 residues. The V gene lost 2 bases and the J gene lost 5 bases, with 14 bases spanning the gap. The germline V gene has CDR1 MNHEY and CDR2 SVGEGT. The CDR3 sequence is CASSYPGLAVDTQYF. In DNA form, the CDR3 reads TGTGCCAGCAGTTACCCAGGTTTAGCGGTAGATACGCAGTATTTT.

The table lists this clone with a few counts. The V call is TRBV5-1, the J call TRBJ2-1, with 14 nucleotides matching TRBD2. Per the germline V gene, CDR1 is SGHRS and CDR2 is YFSETQ. CDR3 length: 17 amino acids. The junction had 7 bases not matched to a gene; V was cut back by 2 bases and J by 6 bases. The CDR3 here is CASSFLTGLAGGNEQFF. In DNA, the CDR3 is TGCGCCAGCAGCTTTCTTACTGGACTAGCGGGGGGCAATGAGCAGTTCTTC.